This T cell receptor (beta chain) was captured in a study of blood T cell repertoires in COVID-19. Study information: Specimens from acute and convalescent COVID-19 originated in the United States, Italy and Spain.

Original handling: The authors estimated nucleated cell counts from reference gene primer amplification. The data were produced by immunoSEQ multiplex PCR, yet TCRdb's version contains in-frame clones alone and is incomplete. V and J calls and clone size are given by that table; D and trimming were obtained from the DNA. The table includes about 270,000 clones, about 80% detected once. This CDR3 has 14 amino acids. V lost 10 bases, J lost 6 bases, and 21 bases lay in between. The germline gives CDR1 MNHEY, CDR2 SVGAGI. The sequence came from a woman between 50 and 59 years old who had recovered from COVID-19. Sequencing was done on a sample of peripheral blood. The chain couples TRBV6-5 to TRBJ1-2, with TRBD1 as a possible D gene (5 bases). CDR3 DNA: TGTGCCAACCCGACTATGACGGGGGGGGATGGCTACACCTTC. It is translated as CANPTMTGGDGYTF.